This TCR beta chain was obtained from a study of CD8 T cells in Susac syndrome (dated by TCRdb to about 2019). With respect to the entire study: Among the sequenced Susac syndrome patients, over five had clinically active disease and eight were in clinical remission. At the time of blood withdrawal, Susac syndrome patients were either therapy-naive, taking corticosteroids (with some also receiving IVIg), or on IVIg alone. The study used repertoire sequencing to test whether antigen drove CD8+ T cell activation and differentiation in Susac syndrome. Clonality of the CD8+ T cell repertoire was compared between around eleven healthy donors, approximately 14 Susac syndrome patients and roughly 16 multiple sclerosis patients. The paper as a whole reports these results and caveats: Clonal expansion was observed in Susac syndrome CD8+ repertoires, with the highest expansion in CD8+ TEMRA cells and greater expansion in clinically active than in remitting patients. The number of individuals in the TCR sequencing and HLA analysis was acknowledged as relatively small. Under 20 and five Susac-specific public clones were found in the total CD8+ and CD8+ TEMRA repertoires, respectively.

Trimming removed 3 bases from V and 2 bases from J, leaving 10 bases between the germline ends. CDR1 SQVTM and CDR2 ANQGSEA were looked up in the germline V gene. The cysteine opens and the phenylalanine closes a CDR3 of 13 amino acids. The sequence is cut down to CDR3 DNA, 39 bases in frame from base 1. Note on this clonotype: Its antigen is not yet known. No base qualities exist here, and no much larger clone lies one base off it.

RNA was extracted using the RNeasy kit, and about 0.5 to 1 ug of the RNA was reverse transcribed with random hexamers. The immunoSEQ multiplex PCR assay, covering 54 Vbeta and 13 Jbeta segments, was used to amplify TCR beta CDR3 regions. Bias from PCR amplification was corrected by using a synthetic template baseline for primer optimization and for computational correction. The source study handled its data this way. Reads were annotated to V, D and J genes per IMGT and analyzed with immunoSEQ Analyzer, keeping only productive sequences. To calculate clonality, Shannon entropy was normalized by log2 of the number of productive unique sequences and then subtracted from one. For each patient and control, public and private clones were evaluated among the 100 most prevalent clones. A clone was defined as Susac-specific if it was absent from the healthy and MS cohorts, from about a thousand published viral clones and from other ImmuneACCESS disease sequences. TCRdb itself trimmed the public reads at Q25 with fastp, ran MiXCR and retained productive beta chains. Every CDR3 protein is listed once, alongside the most common genes and DNA of its rows. TCRdb, not the original authors, processed these V and J calls. Present in this sample are 100,000 to 150,000 distinct CDR3 sequences, about 95% of which were seen just once. Roughly 0.29% of the sample is held by the ten biggest clonotypes.

High-throughput TCR beta sequencing profiled peripheral blood CD8+ and CD4+ T cells from healthy donors, Susac syndrome patients and multiple sclerosis patients. The Susac syndrome patients fulfilled recently defined diagnostic criteria for definite or probable disease. CD8+ TEMRA cells were enriched by FACS, while bulk CD8+ and CD4+ T cells were purified by magnetic negative isolation. Blood was collected in EDTA tubes and processed within 24 hours, with PBMCs isolated through density gradient centrifugation. PBMCs intended for TCR sequencing were frozen in liquid nitrogen and were later thawed in a 37 degrees C water bath. Purity of sorted or isolated CD4+, CD8+ and CD8+ TEMRA cells was at least 90%.

This clonotype was sampled from a human donor with Susac syndrome. Sequencing was done on a sample of CD8+ T cells from PBMCs. The V gene is TRBV29-1 and the J gene is TRBJ2-5; the D gene is not confidently resolved. The CDR3 has the sequence CSVEYGGQETQYF. The base sequence is TGCAGCGTTGAGTACGGTGGGCAAGAGACCCAGTACTTC. The CDR3 plus the reference TRBV29-1 and TRBJ2-5 genes for the other parts give the full variable domain: SAVISQKPSRDICQRGTSLTIQCQVDSQVTMMFWYRQQPGQSLTLIATANQGSEATYESGFVIDKFPISRPNLTFSTLTVSNMSPEDSSIYLCSVEYGGQETQYFGPGTRLLVL.